The 25 T cell receptor beta chains reported below all come from one sample, sequenced in a study of blood T cell repertoires in COVID-19. TCRdb's copy holds only in-frame clones and misses some; the assay was immunoSEQ multiplex PCR. The sample lists some 380,000 clones; 81% were seen once. Sequences were obtained from peripheral blood. All receptors derive from a human donor with acute or convalescent COVID-19. The donor label of this sample is uncertain.

This chain joins TRBV5-8 and TRBJ2-1; TRBD2 agrees at 8 bases. Trimming took 7 bases from V and 0 from J; bases not matched to a gene: 6. Germline V gene data show CDR1 as SGHTS and CDR2 as YDEGEE. The CDR3 totals 15 residues. CDR3 sequence: CASLTSGSSYNEQFF. DNA of the CDR3: TGTGCCAGCTTAACTAGCGGTAGCTCCTACAATGAGCAGTTCTTC.

The chain combines TRBV7-9 with TRBJ2-1, with 11 bases that match TRBD2. This CDR3 is built from 15 residues. Germline V gene data show CDR1 as SEHNR and CDR2 as FQNEAQ (reference sequence). The ends lost 4 bases at V and 5 bases at J; junction bases unmatched: 4. This CDR3 reads CASSSLAGENNEQFF. The CDR3, as DNA: TGTGCCAGCAGCTCACTAGCGGGGGAAAACAATGAGCAGTTCTTC.

This clone came up many times. The V and J genes are TRBV7-2 and TRBJ2-2; possibly TRBD1 for D (6 bases). The CDR3 extends over 15 amino acids. Germline V CDR1 and CDR2: SGHTA, FQGNSA. V dropped 5 bases and J dropped 4 bases, with 14 bases sitting between them. CDR3 loop: CASSRDIHRTGELFF. The CDR3, as DNA: TGTGCCAGCAGCCGGGACATCCACCGCACCGGGGAGCTGTTTTTT.

The rearrangement joins TRBV3-1 (or the pseudogene TRBV3-2) to TRBJ2-7; perhaps TRBD2 as D (6 bases). CDR3 length equals 11 residues. Deletions cut 4 bases from V and 7 bases from J, with 8 bases between. Germline V gene lookup returns CDR1 LGHDT and CDR2 YNNKEL (reference sequence). CDR3 loop: CASSLRGEQYF. The CDR3 coding sequence is TGTGCCAGCAGCCTCCGGGGGGAGCAGTACTTC.

This clone showed up just once. The chain joins TRBV7-8 to TRBJ2-1; D is ambiguous. This CDR3 contains 16 residues. In germline, CDR1 is SGHVS, CDR2 FQNEAQ. V was cut by 2 bases and J by 0 bases, with 11 bases left in between. This CDR3 reads CASSLKLATSYNEQFF. Here the CDR3 DNA reads TGTGCCAGCAGCTTAAAACTTGCTACCTCCTACAATGAGCAGTTCTTC.

The V gene is TRBV27, the J gene TRBJ2-1; 10 bases match TRBD1. Germline values: CDR1 MNHEY, CDR2 SMNVEV (reference sequence). V was clipped by 7 bases and J by 2 bases; unmatched bases: 11. There are 17 residues in the CDR3. CDR3 amino acids: CASTVTGTGAPYNEQFF. CDR3 nucleotide sequence: TGTGCCAGCACCGTTACCGGGACAGGGGCTCCCTACAATGAGCAGTTCTTC.

The genes are TRBV7-2 and TRBJ1-5; D remains unclear. The ends were cut back, 5 bases at V and 8 bases at J, with 13 bases in the middle. Per germline, CDR1 SGHTA and CDR2 FQGNSA. This CDR3 is built from 13 residues. The CDR3 sequence is CASSLDTLEPQHF. The DNA for the CDR3 is TGTGCCAGCAGCCTAGACACCCTTGAGCCCCAGCATTTT.

The chain uses TRBV2 and TRBJ2-5; D is ambiguous. Germline-derived CDR1 and CDR2 are SNHLY and FYNNEI. Trimming shortened V by 2 bases and J by 7 bases, and 5 bases separated the two germline ends. This CDR3 has 11 residues. CDR3 DNA: TGTGCCAGCAGTGAATTTAGGACCCAGTACTTC. It specifies CASSEFRTQYF. The whole variable domain, filled in from reference TRBV2 and TRBJ2-5, reads EPEVTQTPSHQVTQMGQEVILRCVPISNHLYFYWYRQILGQKVEFLVSFYNNEISEKSEIFDDQFSVERPDGSNFTLKIRSTKLEDSAMYFCASSEFRTQYFGPGTRLLVL.

This clone has just a few counts. V usage is TRBV9 and J usage is TRBJ1-2; D remains unclear. This CDR3 has 12 amino acids. Germline V CDR1 and CDR2: SGDLS, YYNGEE. V was clipped by 0 bases and J by 5 bases, with 5 bases between them. The CDR3 is CASSVAGYGYTF. The CDR3 nucleotides read TGTGCCAGCAGCGTAGCAGGATATGGCTACACCTTC.

V usage is TRBV6-4 and J usage is TRBJ1-2, with D possibly TRBD1 on 5 matching bases. There are 15 residues in the CDR3. Trimming stripped 6 bases from V and 0 bases from J, with 14 bases between. Germline V lookup: CDR1 MRHNA, CDR2 SNTAGT. CDR3 region: CASRTGHGANYGYTF. The CDR3 nucleotides are TGTGCCAGCAGAACAGGACACGGCGCTAACTATGGCTACACCTTC.

The gene calls are TRBV5-1 and TRBJ2-3, with no clear D. Germline assignment: CDR1 SGHRS and CDR2 YFSETQ. The V and J ends lost 3 bases and 2 bases respectively, with 13 bases between them. There are 15 residues in the CDR3. CDR3 sequence: CASSSPEKHTDTQYF. For the CDR3, the DNA is TGCGCCAGCAGCTCCCCGGAGAAGCACACAGATACGCAGTATTTT.

This chain uses TRBV29-1 with TRBJ2-7; possibly TRBD1 for D (6 bases). The germline CDR1 and CDR2 sequences are SQVTM and ANQGSEA. The CDR3 contains 13 residues. Trimming removed 7 bases from V and 5 bases from J, with 18 bases in between. The chain's CDR3 is CSGSIQGSNEQYF. As DNA, the CDR3 is TGCAGCGGGTCCATCCAGGGGTCCAACGAGCAGTACTTC.

This clone was observed once. The chain employs TRBV4-2 and TRBJ2-1; the match to TRBD2 covers 14 bases. With 0 bases clipped from V and 8 bases from J, the junction kept 6 bases outside the gene matches. The germline CDR1 and CDR2 sequences are LGHNA and YNFKEQ. CDR3 length equals 17 residues. The CDR3 is CASSQDLGTSGSYEQFF. CDR3 bases: TGTGCCAGCAGCCAAGATCTGGGGACTAGCGGGAGTTATGAGCAGTTCTTC.

This clone was seen a single time. The chain recombines TRBV29-1 with TRBJ1-5, with 11 bases identical to TRBD1. Germline-derived CDR1 and CDR2 are SQVTM and ANQGSEA. V shed 4 bases, J shed 3 bases, and the junction held 5 bases outside the gene matches. The CDR3 totals 15 residues. CDR3 DNA sequence: TGCAGCGTTGGGGGGACAGGGGGGAACAATCAGCCCCAGCATTTT. Its protein product is CSVGGTGGNNQPQHF.

This clone appeared a single time. This sequence joins TRBV28 and TRBJ2-7; D might be TRBD1 (5 bases). This CDR3 is 15 amino acids long. Looked up from germline, CDR1 is MDHEN and CDR2 is SYDVKM. The V end lost 5 bases, the J end lost 4 bases, and 18 bases lay between the germline ends. The CDR3, as DNA: TGTGCCAGCAGTCCCCGCCAGGGTATTGGATACGAGCAGTACTTC. Its translation is CASSPRQGIGYEQYF.

The genes are TRBV30 and TRBJ1-6; TRBD1 agrees at 9 bases. The CDR3 runs to 14 residues. The germline gives CDR1 GTSNPN, CDR2 SVGIG (reference sequence). Germline trimming cut 2 bases from V and 13 bases from J; bases unmatched to any gene: 9. The DNA for the CDR3 is TGTGCCTGGAGTCGCACAGGGGGCGCCTCTCCCCTCCACTTT. It is translated as CAWSRTGGASPLHF.

The V gene is TRBV28, the J gene TRBJ1-6; TRBD1 might be the D (5 bases). This CDR3 is built from 15 residues. V lost 11 bases, J lost 9 bases, and 23 bases lay in between. CDR1 and CDR2 from the germline V gene are MDHEN and SYDVKM. DNA of the CDR3: TGTGCCGTGAGCTCGGGCGTGGCAGGGTCTTCACCCCTCCACTTT. Protein: CAVSSGVAGSSPLHF.

This chain joins TRBV28 and TRBJ2-1; 9 bases match TRBD2. With V trimmed by 5 bases and J by 5 bases, 4 bases remained unmatched. The CDR3 length is 14 residues. Germline V gives CDR1 MDHEN, CDR2 SYDVKM. The CDR3: CASSRSGGNNEQFF. CDR3 in DNA: TGTGCCAGCAGTCGTAGCGGGGGTAACAATGAGCAGTTCTTC.

As regards this clone: Other DNA sequences within the sample encode an identical CDR3. The chain joins TRBV7-8 to TRBJ1-1; D ambiguous. The CDR3 covers 11 residues. Germline lookup yields CDR1 SGHVS and CDR2 FQNEAQ. The V end lost 2 bases, the J end lost 5 bases, and 3 bases lay between the germline ends. The CDR3 DNA sequence: TGTGCCAGCAGCTTACTGACTGAAGCTTTCTTT. Protein product: CASSLLTEAFF. Based on the CDR3 plus reference TRBV7-8 and TRBJ1-1, the full variable domain is GAGVSQSPRYKVAKRGQDVALRCDPISGHVSLFWYQQALGQGPEFLTYFQNEAQLDKSGLPSDRFFAERPEGSVSTLKIQRTQQEDSAVYLCASSLLTEAFFGQGTRLTVV.

This rearrangement joins TRBV29-1 to TRBJ2-2, with a tentative D call TRBD1 (5 bases). The CDR3 runs 14 residues. In germline, CDR1 is SQVTM, CDR2 ANQGSEA. V dropped 4 bases and J dropped 5 bases, with 14 bases sitting between them. The CDR3 region is CSVGPRVGTGELFF. CDR3 nucleotides: TGCAGCGTTGGGCCCAGGGTGGGGACCGGGGAGCTGTTTTTT.

The chain recombines TRBV7-7 with TRBJ2-1, with 14 positions matching TRBD2. Germline CDR1 and CDR2: SSHAT and FNYEAQ (reference sequence). The CDR3 is made up of 16 amino acids. V was pared by 5 bases and J by 9 bases, with 9 bases of the junction left unmatched. The CDR3 DNA reads as TGTGCCAGCAGCCTCCGACTAGCGGGAGGGCCGAGTGAGCAGTTCTTC. This sequence encodes CASSLRLAGGPSEQFF.

The table lists this clone with a count of one. The chain couples TRBV27 to TRBJ2-7; 10 nucleotides match TRBD1. This CDR3 has 14 amino acids. Trimming at V came to 6 bases and at J to 2 bases, leaving 4 bases not matched to a gene. Germline assignment: CDR1 MNHEY and CDR2 SMNVEV (reference sequence). In nucleotides, the CDR3 is TGTGCCAGCAGCCGAGGGACAGGGGCCTACGAGCAGTACTTC. Its protein is CASSRGTGAYEQYF.

This rearrangement joins TRBV29-1 to TRBJ1-4; the D gene is possibly TRBD1 (6 bases). Trimming left V 1 base short and J 15 bases short, with 18 bases between. In germline, CDR1 is SQVTM, CDR2 ANQGSEA. This CDR3 comprises 13 residues. This CDR3 reads CSVEGDVQGIVFF. The CDR3 region has the DNA TGCAGCGTTGAAGGGGACGTCCAGGGGATTGTGTTTTTT.

CDR3 bases: TGTGCCAGCTCACCGGCTAGCGGGGGTTACGAGCAGTACTTC. It codes for CASSPASGGYEQYF. The chain has TRBV18 and TRBJ2-7; 10 bases are a match to TRBD2. This CDR3 is 14 amino acids long. Germline CDR1 is KGHSH and CDR2 is LQKENI. V dropped 3 bases and J dropped 4; count of bases not matched to a gene: 3.

The chain employs TRBV5-6 and TRBJ2-7; TRBD2 matches at 10 bases. Germline-derived CDR1 and CDR2 are SGHDT and YYEEEE. V shed 3 bases, J shed 1 base, and the junction held 1 base outside the gene matches. This CDR3 contains 14 residues. The CDR3: CASSSLAGSYEQYF. The DNA of the CDR3 is TGTGCCAGCAGCTCACTAGCGGGATCCTACGAGCAGTACTTC.